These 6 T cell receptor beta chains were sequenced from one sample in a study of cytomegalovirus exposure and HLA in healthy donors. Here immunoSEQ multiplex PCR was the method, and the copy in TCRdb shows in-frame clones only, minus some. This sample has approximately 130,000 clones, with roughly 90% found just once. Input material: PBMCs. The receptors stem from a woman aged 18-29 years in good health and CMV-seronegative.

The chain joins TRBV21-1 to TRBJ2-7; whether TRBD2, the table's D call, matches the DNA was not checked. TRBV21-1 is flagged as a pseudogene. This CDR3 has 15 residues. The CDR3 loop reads CASSKGEGPRFEQYF. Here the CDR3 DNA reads TGTGCCAGCAGCAAAGGGGAGGGGCCCCGATTCGAGCAGTACTTC.

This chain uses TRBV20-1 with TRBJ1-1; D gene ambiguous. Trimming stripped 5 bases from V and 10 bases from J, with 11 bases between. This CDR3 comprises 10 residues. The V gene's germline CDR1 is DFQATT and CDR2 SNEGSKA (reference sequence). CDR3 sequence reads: CSASSGGAFF. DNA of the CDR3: TGCAGTGCTTCCTCAGGAGGAGCTTTCTTT.

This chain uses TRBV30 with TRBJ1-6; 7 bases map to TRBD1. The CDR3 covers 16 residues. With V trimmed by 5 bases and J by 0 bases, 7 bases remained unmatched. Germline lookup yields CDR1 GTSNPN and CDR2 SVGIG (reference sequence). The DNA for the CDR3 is TGTGCCTGGGGGAAGGGGGCCGGCTCCTATAATTCACCCCTCCACTTT. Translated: CAWGKGAGSYNSPLHF.

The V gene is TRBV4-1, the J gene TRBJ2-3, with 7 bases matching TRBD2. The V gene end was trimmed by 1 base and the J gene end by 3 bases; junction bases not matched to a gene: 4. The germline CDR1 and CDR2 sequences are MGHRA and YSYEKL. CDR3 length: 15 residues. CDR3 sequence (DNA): TGCGCCAGCAGCCAAGTGGGACTACCGACAGATACGCAGTATTTT. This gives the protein CASSQVGLPTDTQYF.

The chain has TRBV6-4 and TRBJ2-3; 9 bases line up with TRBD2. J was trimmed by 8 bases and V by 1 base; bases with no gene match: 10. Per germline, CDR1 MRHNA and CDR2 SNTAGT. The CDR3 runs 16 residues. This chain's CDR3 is CASSDLAGDPHGTQYF. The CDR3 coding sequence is TGTGCCAGCAGTGACTTAGCGGGAGATCCGCACGGTACGCAGTATTTT.

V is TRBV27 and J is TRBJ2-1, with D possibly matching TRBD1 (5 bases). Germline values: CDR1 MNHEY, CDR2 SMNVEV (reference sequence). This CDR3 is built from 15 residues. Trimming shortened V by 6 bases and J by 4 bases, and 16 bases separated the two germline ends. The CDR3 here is CASRPDTGPYNEQFF. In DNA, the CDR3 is TGTGCCAGCAGGCCGGACACAGGACCATACAATGAGCAGTTCTTC.